The present T cell receptor beta chain was sequenced within a study of control samples from healthy donors and cancer patients. Clones were read by immunoSEQ multiplex PCR, and TCRdb kept only the in-frame ones, dropping some. The table has about 160,000 clones, just over 95% seen once. Input material: blood. The receptor was isolated from a woman aged 25 to 39 in good health.

Here the CDR3 DNA reads TGTGCCAGCTCACCAACAGGGGCTTCCTATGGCTACACCTTC. Its protein product is CASSPTGASYGYTF. V is TRBV18 and J is TRBJ1-2; 7 bases are shared with TRBD1. This CDR3 is built from 14 residues. Germline-derived CDR1 and CDR2 are KGHSH and LQKENI. J lost 4 bases, V lost 2 bases, and 4 bases had no gene match.